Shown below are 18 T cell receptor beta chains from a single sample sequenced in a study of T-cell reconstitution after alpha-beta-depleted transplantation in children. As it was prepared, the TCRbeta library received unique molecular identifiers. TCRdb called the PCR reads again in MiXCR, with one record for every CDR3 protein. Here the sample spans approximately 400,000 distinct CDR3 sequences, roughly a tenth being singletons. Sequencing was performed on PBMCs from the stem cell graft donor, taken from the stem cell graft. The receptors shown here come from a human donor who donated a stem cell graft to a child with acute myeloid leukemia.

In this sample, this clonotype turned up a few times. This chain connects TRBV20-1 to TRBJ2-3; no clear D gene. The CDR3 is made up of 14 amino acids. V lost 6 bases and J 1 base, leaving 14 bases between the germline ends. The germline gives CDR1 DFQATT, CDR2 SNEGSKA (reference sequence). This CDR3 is CSAPDRSGTDTQYF. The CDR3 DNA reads TGCAGTGCCCCCGACCGTTCGGGCACAGATACGCAGTATTTT.

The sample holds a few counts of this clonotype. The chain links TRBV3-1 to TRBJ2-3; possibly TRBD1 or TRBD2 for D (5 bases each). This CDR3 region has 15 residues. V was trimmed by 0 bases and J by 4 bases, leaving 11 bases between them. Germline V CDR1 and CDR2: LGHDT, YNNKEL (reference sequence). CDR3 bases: TGTGCCAGCAGCCAAGATACGCCGGGGCCAGATACGCAGTATTTT. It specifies CASSQDTPGPDTQYF.

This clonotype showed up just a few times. The CDR3 reads CASSFPGGEQFF. The DNA of the CDR3 is TGTGCCAGCAGCTTTCCCGGCGGAGAGCAGTTCTTC. The V gene is TRBV7-2, the J gene TRBJ2-1; no definite D call. The germline V gene encodes CDR1 SGHTA and CDR2 FQGNSA. Between the trimmed V and J ends, which lost 3 bases and 10 bases, there was a span of 10 bases. This CDR3 comprises 12 residues.

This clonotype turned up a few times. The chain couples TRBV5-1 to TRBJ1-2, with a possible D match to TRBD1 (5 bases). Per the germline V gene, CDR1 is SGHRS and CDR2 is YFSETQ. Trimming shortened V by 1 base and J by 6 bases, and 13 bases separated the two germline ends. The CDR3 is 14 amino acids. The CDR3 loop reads CASSLSDSSNGYTF. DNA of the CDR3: TGCGCCAGCAGCTTGTCTGACAGCTCCAATGGCTACACCTTC.

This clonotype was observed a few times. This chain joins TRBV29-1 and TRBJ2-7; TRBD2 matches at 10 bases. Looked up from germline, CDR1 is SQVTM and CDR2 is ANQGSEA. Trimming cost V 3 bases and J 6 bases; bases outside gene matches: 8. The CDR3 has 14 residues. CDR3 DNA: TGCAGCGTTGATCTAGCTAGCGGGAGCACCGAGCAGTACTTC. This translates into CSVDLASGSTEQYF.

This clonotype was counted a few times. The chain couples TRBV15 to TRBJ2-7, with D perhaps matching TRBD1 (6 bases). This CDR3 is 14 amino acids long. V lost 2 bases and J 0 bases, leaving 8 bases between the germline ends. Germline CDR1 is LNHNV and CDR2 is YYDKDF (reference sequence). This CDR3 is CATSRKDSSYEQYF. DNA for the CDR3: TGTGCCACCAGCAGAAAGGACAGCTCCTACGAGCAGTACTTC.

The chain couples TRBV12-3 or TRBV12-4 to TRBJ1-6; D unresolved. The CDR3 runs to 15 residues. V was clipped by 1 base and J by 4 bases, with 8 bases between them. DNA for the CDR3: TGTGCCAGCAGTTTAGGCGAGGATTATAATTCACCCCTCCACTTT. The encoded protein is CASSLGEDYNSPLHF.

The CDR3 DNA sequence: TGCGCCAGCAGCCCGGGACTAGCGGGGAAAGAGACCCAGTACTTC. The encoded protein is CASSPGLAGKETQYF. The gene calls are TRBV5-1 and TRBJ2-5; 13 bases are shared with TRBD2. The germline gives CDR1 SGHRS, CDR2 YFSETQ. V dropped 4 bases and J dropped 3; count of bases not matched to a gene: 3. This CDR3 region has 15 residues.

The CDR3 nucleotides are TGTGCCAGCAGCGGACCGGGAAAATTAAATTCACCCCTCCACTTT. This gives the protein CASSGPGKLNSPLHF. The chain is built from TRBV5-6 and TRBJ1-6, with no clear D. Trimming removed 4 bases from V and 7 bases from J, with 15 bases in between. The CDR3 is made up of 15 amino acids. Germline lookup yields CDR1 SGHDT and CDR2 YYEEEE.

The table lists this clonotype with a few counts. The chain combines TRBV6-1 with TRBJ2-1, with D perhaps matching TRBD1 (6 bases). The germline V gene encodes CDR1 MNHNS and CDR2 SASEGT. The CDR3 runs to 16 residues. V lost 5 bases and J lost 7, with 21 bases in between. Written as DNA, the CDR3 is TGTGCCAGCAGTACCCGGGGCGGCAGGGGAATAAATGAGCAGTTCTTC. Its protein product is CASSTRGGRGINEQFF.

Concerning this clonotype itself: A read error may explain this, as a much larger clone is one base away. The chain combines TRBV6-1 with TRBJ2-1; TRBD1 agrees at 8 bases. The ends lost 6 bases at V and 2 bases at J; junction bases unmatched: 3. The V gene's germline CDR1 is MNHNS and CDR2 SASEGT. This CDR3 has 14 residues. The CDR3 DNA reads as TGTGCCAGCAGGGGACAGGAGCCCTACAATGAGCAGTTCTTC. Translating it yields CASRGQEPYNEQFF.

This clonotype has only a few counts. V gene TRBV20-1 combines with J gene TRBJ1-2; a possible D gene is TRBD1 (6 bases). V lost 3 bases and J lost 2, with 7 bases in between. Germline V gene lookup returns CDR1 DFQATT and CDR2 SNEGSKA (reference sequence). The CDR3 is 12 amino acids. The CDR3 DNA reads TGCAGTGCTAGCACAGGGAACTATGGCTACACCTTC. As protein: CSASTGNYGYTF.

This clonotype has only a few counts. DNA of the CDR3: TGTGCCAGCAGCTTAGGGGCCAGGGGGGGGAACACTGAAGCTTTCTTT. Its protein product is CASSLGARGGNTEAFF. The V and J genes are TRBV11-2 and TRBJ1-1; 7 bases map to TRBD1. The CDR3 covers 16 residues. Per germline, CDR1 SGHAT and CDR2 FQNNGV. J was trimmed by 1 base and V by 1 base; bases with no gene match: 6.

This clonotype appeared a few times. The CDR3 bases are TGTGCCAGCAGTTCTGCCTTGGATACGCAGTATTTT. Protein product: CASSSALDTQYF. The V call is TRBV12-3 or TRBV12-4, the J call TRBJ2-3; unclear D gene. This CDR3 has 12 residues. V was pared by 4 bases and J by 6 bases, with 8 bases between.

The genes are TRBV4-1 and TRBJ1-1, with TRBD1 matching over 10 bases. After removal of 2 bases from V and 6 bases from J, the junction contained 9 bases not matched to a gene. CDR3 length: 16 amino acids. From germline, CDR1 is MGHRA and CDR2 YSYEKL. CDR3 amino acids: CASSQPGTGADAEAFF. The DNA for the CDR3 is TGCGCCAGCAGCCAACCCGGGACAGGGGCGGATGCTGAAGCTTTCTTT.

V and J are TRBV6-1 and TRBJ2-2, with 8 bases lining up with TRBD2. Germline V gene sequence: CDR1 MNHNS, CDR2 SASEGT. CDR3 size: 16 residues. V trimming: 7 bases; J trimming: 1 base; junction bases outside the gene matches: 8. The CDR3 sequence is CASTKGGGMNTGELFF. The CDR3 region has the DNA TGTGCCAGCACTAAAGGCGGGGGGATGAACACCGGGGAGCTGTTTTTT.

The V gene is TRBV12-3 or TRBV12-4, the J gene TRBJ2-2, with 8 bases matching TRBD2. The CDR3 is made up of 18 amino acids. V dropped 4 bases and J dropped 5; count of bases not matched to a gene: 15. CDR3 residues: CASSYSSGGAWGTGELFF. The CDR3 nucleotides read TGTGCCAGCAGTTACAGTTCCGGGGGGGCCTGGGGGACCGGGGAGCTGTTTTTT.

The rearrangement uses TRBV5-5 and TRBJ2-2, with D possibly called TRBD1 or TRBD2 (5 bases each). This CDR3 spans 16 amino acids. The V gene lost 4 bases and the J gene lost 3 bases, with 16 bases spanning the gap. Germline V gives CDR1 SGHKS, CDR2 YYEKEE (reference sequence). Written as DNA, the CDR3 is TGTGCCAGCAGCCTCAGTCCCGGGGCCTACACCGGGGAGCTGTTTTTT. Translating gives CASSLSPGAYTGELFF.